Listed here are 13 T cell receptor beta chains from one sample, sequenced in a study of CD8 T cells in Susac syndrome. It was with random hexamers that 0.5 to 1 ug RNA was reverse transcribed. TCRdb itself ran the immunoSEQ multiplex PCR reads through MiXCR, one entry per CDR3 protein. Counted here are about 120,000 distinct CDR3 sequences, less than 95% occurring once; the ten biggest clones make up roughly 0.098%. The sequencing sample was made of CD4+ T cells from PBMCs. These receptors were taken from a human donor in good health.

The V gene is TRBV18, the J gene TRBJ1-1, with D maybe TRBD1 (6 bases). With 8 bases removed from V and 5 bases from J, the gap between germline ends came to 18 bases. The CDR3 extends over 14 amino acids. The V gene's germline CDR1 is KGHSH and CDR2 LQKENI. The CDR3 reads CASTQDGGRTEAFF. The CDR3 nucleotides are TGTGCCAGCACCCAGGATGGGGGGCGGACTGAAGCTTTCTTT.

V is TRBV21-1 and J is TRBJ2-1; TRBD2 is the table's D call, not checked against the DNA. TRBV21-1 is listed as a pseudogene. The CDR3 runs 12 residues. CDR3 in amino acids: CARGRAYNEQFF. The CDR3 bases are TGTGCCAGAGGGAGGGCTTACAATGAGCAGTTCTTC.

The gene calls are TRBV3-1 and TRBJ2-3, with 7 nucleotides matching TRBD2. V dropped 6 bases and J dropped 3; count of bases not matched to a gene: 3. The CDR3 consists of 13 residues. Germline-derived CDR1 and CDR2 are LGHDT and YNNKEL (reference sequence). CDR3 region: CASRGGRTDTQYF. Written as DNA, the CDR3 is TGTGCCAGCAGGGGAGGGAGGACAGATACGCAGTATTTT.

This chain connects TRBV6-1 to TRBJ2-4; 10 bases line up with TRBD2. J lost 0 bases, V lost 4 bases, and 6 bases had no gene match. Germline V gives CDR1 MNHNS, CDR2 SASEGT. This CDR3 has 17 residues. The CDR3 nucleotides are TGTGCCAGCAGTGGGACTAGCGGCCATGTAGCCAAAAACATTCAGTACTTC. Translated, it gives CASSGTSGHVAKNIQYF.

This sequence joins TRBV28 and TRBJ1-4, with D possibly TRBD1 on 5 matching bases. This CDR3 is built from 14 residues. The V gene's germline CDR1 is MDHEN and CDR2 SYDVKM. The ends were cut back, 6 bases at V and 6 bases at J, with 14 bases in the middle. The CDR3 sequence: CASRRGAADEKLFF. The CDR3 nucleotides are TGTGCCAGCAGAAGGGGTGCGGCGGATGAAAAACTGTTTTTT. Supplemented by reference TRBV28 and TRBJ1-4, the full variable domain reads DVKVTQSSRYLVKRTGEKVFLECVQDMDHENMFWYRQDPGLGLRLIYFSYDVKMKEKGDIPEGYSVSREKKERFSLILESASTNQTSMYLCASRRGAADEKLFFGSGTQLSVL.

This clonotype was seen a single time. The V and J genes are TRBV18 and TRBJ2-7, with 11 bases matching TRBD2. Germline CDR1 and CDR2: KGHSH and LQKENI. Trimming removed 2 bases from V and 5 bases from J; junction bases left unmatched: 14. The CDR3 runs 18 residues. The CDR3 protein is CASSPWDLAGGKSHEQYF. The CDR3 coding sequence is TGTGCCAGCTCACCATGGGACCTAGCGGGAGGTAAATCGCACGAGCAGTACTTC.

The chain links TRBV20-1 to TRBJ2-3; 11 nucleotides agree with TRBD2. The CDR3 has 13 residues. The junction had 1 base not matched to a gene; V was cut back by 4 bases and J by 4 bases. Germline V gene lookup returns CDR1 DFQATT and CDR2 SNEGSKA (reference sequence). Written as DNA, the CDR3 is TGCAGTGCTAAACTAGCGGGAGCAGATACGCAGTATTTT. Its translation: CSAKLAGADTQYF.

J is TRBJ2-3 and V is TRBV19, with 9 positions matching TRBD2. CDR1 is LNHDA, CDR2 SQIVND, per germline (reference sequence). Trimming cost V 1 base and J 1 base; bases outside gene matches: 6. The CDR3 runs 17 residues. The DNA for the CDR3 is TGTGCCAGTAGTATAGTAGGAGCGGGAGGAGGCACAGATACGCAGTATTTT. Its protein product is CASSIVGAGGGTDTQYF.

The genes are TRBV6-2 or TRBV6-3 and TRBJ2-5; D tentatively fits TRBD1 or TRBD2 (5 bases each). CDR3 size: 13 residues. CDR1 is MNHEY, CDR2 SVGEGT, per germline. V lost 5 bases to trimming and J lost 7 bases, with 14 bases between them. The CDR3 reads CASSGRDVGTQYF. The CDR3 nucleotides are TGTGCCAGCAGTGGCAGGGACGTGGGGACCCAGTACTTC.

The chain is built from TRBV7-2 and TRBJ2-2, with D possibly being TRBD2 (7 bases). CDR3 length: 19 amino acids. The germline V gene has CDR1 SGHTA and CDR2 FQGNSA. Trimming took off 2 bases at V and 3 bases at J, with 22 bases between the two ends. The CDR3 nucleotides read TGTGCCAGCAGCTTAAAGGGGGGGGGCTTCCCTGAGTACACCGGGGAGCTGTTTTTT. Amino acids: CASSLKGGGFPEYTGELFF.

The CDR3: CASSSPGQGIYTQYF. The CDR3 bases are TGTGCCAGCAGCTCCCCGGGACAGGGGATTTATACGCAGTATTTT. The chain combines TRBV7-2 with TRBJ2-3; 10 nucleotides line up with TRBD1. The ends lost 4 bases at V and 7 bases at J; junction bases unmatched: 8. Germline V gene lookup returns CDR1 SGHTA and CDR2 FQGNSA. The CDR3 is made up of 15 amino acids. Full variable domain (remainder filled in from reference TRBV7-2 and TRBJ2-3): GAGVSQSPSNKVTEKGKDVELRCDPISGHTALYWYRQSLGQGLEFLIYFQGNSAPDKSGLPSDRFSAERTGGSVSTLTIQRTQQEDSAVYLCASSSPGQGIYTQYFGPGTRLTVL.

The V gene is TRBV2, the J gene TRBJ2-2; tentatively, D is TRBD1 or TRBD2 (5 bases each). V lost 5 bases, J lost 4 bases, and 17 bases lay in between. CDR3 length: 16 amino acids. Germline-derived CDR1 and CDR2 are SNHLY and FYNNEI. The CDR3 region has the DNA TGTGCCAGCAGTACAATGGGGACGGAGATCACCGGGGAGCTGTTTTTT. Translating gives CASSTMGTEITGELFF.

This clonotype was counted only a few times. The chain employs TRBV29-1 and TRBJ2-7; D is undetermined. The V end lost 5 bases, the J end lost 2 bases, and 7 bases lay between the germline ends. Germline CDR1 and CDR2: SQVTM and ANQGSEA. This CDR3 contains 11 residues. CDR3 residues: CSVKTAYEQYF. CDR3 DNA: TGCAGCGTTAAGACGGCCTACGAGCAGTACTTC.